The next 26 T cell receptor beta chains were all read from a single sample in a study of T cell responses to AZD1222 COVID-19 vaccine. The assay was immunoSEQ multiplex PCR, and TCRdb's table has in-frame clones only and misses some. The table records about 88,000 clones, 90% of them present only once. The input for sequencing was peripheral blood, taken 28 days after the second AZD1222 dose. All receptors derive from an adult who received the AZD1222 COVID-19 vaccine.

V is TRBV5-6 and J is TRBJ1-5; 11 bases fit TRBD1. The germline V gene encodes CDR1 SGHDT and CDR2 YYEEEE. The length of the CDR3 is 15 residues. Trimming cost V 4 bases and J 1 base; bases outside gene matches: 1. CDR3 residues: CASSGQGASNQPQHF. CDR3 DNA sequence: TGTGCCAGCAGCGGACAGGGGGCAAGCAATCAGCCCCAGCATTTT.

This chain links TRBV5-8 with TRBJ1-1; D gene ambiguous. This CDR3 is built from 14 residues. From germline, CDR1 is SGHTS and CDR2 YDEGEE. V was trimmed by 4 bases and J by 1 base, leaving 11 bases between them. The CDR3 spells CASSPQTWNTEAFF. CDR3 bases: TGTGCCAGCAGCCCCCAGACTTGGAACACTGAAGCTTTCTTT.

The chain joins TRBV7-2 to TRBJ2-1; TRBD2 agrees at 10 bases. V was pared by 7 bases and J by 4 bases, with 19 bases of the junction left unmatched. The CDR3 has 19 residues. Per the germline V gene, CDR1 is SGHTA and CDR2 is FQGNSA. The CDR3 protein is CASTPMRRPSGGEYNEQFF. The CDR3 bases are TGTGCCAGCACCCCTATGAGAAGGCCTAGCGGGGGTGAATACAATGAGCAGTTCTTC. The full variable domain, rest sourced from reference TRBV7-2 and TRBJ2-1, is GAGVSQSPSNKVTEKGKDVELRCDPISGHTALYWYRQSLGQGLEFLIYFQGNSAPDKSGLPSDRFSAERTGGSVSTLTIQRTQQEDSAVYLCASTPMRRPSGGEYNEQFFGPGTRLTVL.

The V call is TRBV4-1, the J call TRBJ1-4; tentatively, D is TRBD1 (6 bases). This CDR3 region has 15 residues. Germline-derived CDR1 and CDR2 are MGHRA and YSYEKL. V lost 1 base and J lost 5, with 11 bases in between. The CDR3 bases are TGCGCCAGCAGCCAAGTGACAGGCCCCAATGAAAAACTGTTTTTT. Residues: CASSQVTGPNEKLFF.

The CDR3 coding sequence is TGTGCCAGCAGCTTGGGACAGGGGAGGAATCAGCCCCAGCATTTT. Translating gives CASSLGQGRNQPQHF. The chain links TRBV5-5 to TRBJ1-5; 8 nucleotides agree with TRBD1. In germline, CDR1 is SGHKS, CDR2 YYEKEE (reference sequence). Losses at the gene ends were 0 bases for V and 4 bases for J; bases not matched to a gene: 3. The CDR3 is 15 amino acids.

V usage is TRBV27 and J usage is TRBJ2-1; TRBD2 matches 7 bases. Germline loops: CDR1 MNHEY, CDR2 SMNVEV (reference sequence). Trimming removed 4 bases from V and 5 bases from J; junction bases left unmatched: 5. There are 14 residues in the CDR3. The CDR3 region has the DNA TGTGCCAGCAGTTGGGAGGGAGCCCACAATGAGCAGTTCTTC. It encodes CASSWEGAHNEQFF.

This rearrangement joins TRBV5-4 to TRBJ2-1, with 13 bases fitting TRBD2. The length of the CDR3 is 16 residues. CDR1 and CDR2 (germline): SGHNT, YYREEE (reference sequence). V was pared by 2 bases and J by 4 bases, with 3 bases of the junction left unmatched. CDR3 DNA sequence: TGTGCCAGCAGCTTAACTAGCGGGGGGGGATACAATGAGCAGTTCTTC. Its protein is CASSLTSGGGYNEQFF.

The J gene is TRBJ2-7, the V gene TRBV27; D tentatively reads TRBD1 or TRBD2 (5 bases each). Germline CDR1 is MNHEY and CDR2 is SMNVEV (reference sequence). This CDR3 contains 14 residues. V was cut by 5 bases and J by 7 bases, with 18 bases left in between. The CDR3, as DNA: TGTGCCAGCAGTACTCGGACCGGGACGGCAGAGCAGTACTTC. It yields the protein CASSTRTGTAEQYF.

The chain is built from TRBV6-5 and TRBJ1-6; 8 nucleotides match TRBD1. Trimming removed 7 bases from V and 9 bases from J; junction bases left unmatched: 2. Germline V gene lookup returns CDR1 MNHEY and CDR2 SVGAGI. CDR3 size: 12 residues. The CDR3 region is CASTQGASPLHF. The CDR3 DNA follows: TGTGCCAGCACGCAGGGGGCTTCACCCCTCCACTTT.

The gene calls are TRBV3-1 (or the pseudogene TRBV3-2) and TRBJ2-3, with no clear D. V was trimmed by 5 bases and J by 1 base, leaving 7 bases between them. CDR1 is LGHDT and CDR2 is YNNKEL in the germline V gene (reference sequence). The CDR3 is made up of 13 amino acids. CDR3 nucleotides: TGTGCCAGCAGCGCCGTCCGCACAGATACGCAGTATTTT. It translates to CASSAVRTDTQYF.

CDR3 loop: CASRATGSGAFF. DNA of the CDR3: TGTGCCAGCAGGGCTACAGGGTCAGGAGCTTTCTTT. This rearrangement joins TRBV2 to TRBJ1-1; tentatively, D is TRBD1 (6 bases). The length of the CDR3 is 12 residues. Germline-derived CDR1 and CDR2 are SNHLY and FYNNEI. The V end was cut by 6 bases, the J end by 10 bases, with 15 bases between.

The V gene is TRBV5-4, the J gene TRBJ2-5, with D perhaps matching TRBD2 (5 bases). Germline values: CDR1 SGHNT, CDR2 YYREEE (reference sequence). The CDR3 consists of 13 residues. V was trimmed by 1 base and J by 5 bases, leaving 9 bases between them. The CDR3 sequence is CASSLRGSETQYF. CDR3 DNA sequence: TGTGCCAGCAGCTTGCGGGGAAGCGAGACCCAGTACTTC.

The gene calls are TRBV6-5 and TRBJ1-5, with TRBD1 identical over 11 bases. This CDR3 has 15 residues. Trimming cost V 5 bases and J 5 bases; bases outside gene matches: 5. Germline CDR1 MNHEY, CDR2 SVGAGI. The CDR3 coding sequence is TGTGCCAGCAGTAGGGGGACAGGGGGGGATCAGCCCCAGCATTTT. Its translation is CASSRGTGGDQPQHF.

The chain carries TRBV14 and TRBJ2-6; D is undetermined. V was pared by 4 bases and J by 3 bases, with 10 bases between. The CDR3 covers 15 residues. The germline V gene has CDR1 SGHDN and CDR2 FVKESK. The CDR3 loop reads CASSRVGFGANVLTF. The CDR3 nucleotides are TGTGCCAGCAGCCGGGTAGGGTTTGGGGCCAACGTCCTGACTTTC. The whole variable domain, filled in from reference TRBV14 and TRBJ2-6, reads EAGVTQFPSHSVIEKGQTVTLRCDPISGHDNLYWYRRVMGKEIKFLLHFVKESKQDESGMPNNRFLAERTGGTYSTLKVQPAELEDSGVYFCASSRVGFGANVLTFGAGSRLTVL.

This chain joins TRBV6-5 and TRBJ1-1, with TRBD1 as a possible D gene (6 bases). Trimming took 5 bases from V and 4 from J, leaving 11 bases between them. Germline V gene data show CDR1 as MNHEY and CDR2 as SVGAGI. The CDR3 spans 13 residues. CDR3 coding DNA: TGTGCCAGCAGTCCCCTGGGGGCCACTGAAGCTTTCTTT. Translation gives CASSPLGATEAFF.

This sequence joins TRBV19 and TRBJ1-2; tentatively, D is TRBD1 (6 bases). Germline CDR1 reads LNHDA; CDR2 reads SQIVND (reference sequence). The V gene lost 1 base and the J gene lost 3 bases, with 9 bases spanning the gap. This CDR3 contains 14 residues. This CDR3 is CASSIVRGHYGYTF. The CDR3 DNA reads as TGTGCCAGTAGTATAGTACGGGGGCACTATGGCTACACCTTC.

The chain joins TRBV25-1 to TRBJ2-5, with a possible D match to TRBD2 (6 bases). Per the germline V gene, CDR1 is MGHDK and CDR2 is SYGVNS. The ends were cut back, 4 bases at V and 4 bases at J, with 13 bases in the middle. The CDR3 has 14 amino acids. CDR3 nucleotide sequence: TGTGCCAGCAGTGGGTCCCCCGGGGGAGAGACCCAGTACTTC. Its translation: CASSGSPGGETQYF.

This chain joins TRBV29-1 and TRBJ2-6; 14 positions match TRBD2. The CDR3 sequence is 19 residues long. The junction had 8 bases not matched to a gene; V was cut back by 4 bases and J by 0 bases. Germline assignment: CDR1 SQVTM and CDR2 ANQGSEA. CDR3 sequence (DNA): TGCAGCGTTGTAGGGACTAGCGGGGGTCCGAGCTCTGGGGCCAACGTCCTGACTTTC. As protein: CSVVGTSGGPSSGANVLTF.

V usage is TRBV7-8 and J usage is TRBJ1-2; TRBD1 is a possible D gene (5 bases). Germline V gene sequence: CDR1 SGHVS, CDR2 FQNEAQ. There are 16 residues in the CDR3. Between the trimmed V and J ends, which lost 5 bases and 2 bases, there was a span of 18 bases. The CDR3 here is CASSPRTTSRNYGYTF. For the CDR3, the DNA is TGTGCCAGCAGCCCTCGGACAACTTCTAGGAACTATGGCTACACCTTC.

This chain links TRBV24-1 with TRBJ1-2, with D unclear. This CDR3 contains 14 residues. The ends were cut back, 1 base at V and 8 bases at J, with 13 bases in the middle. Looked up from germline, CDR1 is KGHDR and CDR2 is SFDVKD. The CDR3 DNA reads TGTGCCACCAGTGATTTCCAGGAAAGAAGCGGCTACACCTTC. As protein: CATSDFQERSGYTF.

This clone came up once. V and J are TRBV7-6 and TRBJ1-1; TRBD1 matches 8 bases. In germline, CDR1 is SGHVS, CDR2 FNYEAQ. This CDR3 region has 13 residues. With V trimmed by 4 bases and J by 11 bases, 9 bases remained unmatched. CDR3 region: CASSYLPDRGAFF. CDR3 DNA sequence: TGTGCCAGCAGCTACCTTCCTGACAGGGGTGCTTTCTTT.

This clone was detected once. V and J are TRBV6-5 and TRBJ1-3; TRBD1 aligns across 8 bases. Germline CDR1 and CDR2: MNHEY and SVGAGI. There are 15 residues in the CDR3. V trimming: 0 bases; J trimming: 4 bases; junction bases outside the gene matches: 2. CDR3 DNA sequence: TGTGCCAGCAGTTACTCTTGGGACAGGGGAAACACCATATATTTT. Translated: CASSYSWDRGNTIYF.

This clone came up a few times. This sequence joins TRBV30 and TRBJ1-6; D perhaps matches TRBD1 (6 bases). V was shortened by 4 bases and J by 7 bases, with 11 bases between the two germline ends. This CDR3 has 13 amino acids. In germline, CDR1 is GTSNPN, CDR2 SVGIG (reference sequence). CDR3 sequence reads: CAWTTGRNSPLHF. CDR3 DNA: TGTGCCTGGACCACAGGGAGAAATTCACCCCTCCACTTT.

This chain joins TRBV9 and TRBJ2-3; possibly TRBD2 for D (6 bases). V dropped 4 bases and J dropped 2 bases, with 11 bases sitting between them. This CDR3 region has 14 residues. Germline CDR1 is SGDLS and CDR2 is YYNGEE. The CDR3 coding sequence is TGTGCCAGCAGCTCTGGACTACTCACAGATACGCAGTATTTT. It specifies CASSSGLLTDTQYF. Full variable domain (missing parts from reference TRBV9 and TRBJ2-3): DSGVTQTPKHLITATGQRVTLRCSPRSGDLSVYWYQQSLDQGLQFLIQYYNGEERAKGNILERFSAQQFPDLHSELNLSSLELGDSALYFCASSSGLLTDTQYFGPGTRLTVL.

V gene TRBV4-1 combines with J gene TRBJ1-6, with TRBD1 matching 9 bases. With V trimmed by 0 bases and J by 1 base, 7 bases remained unmatched. From germline, CDR1 is MGHRA and CDR2 YSYEKL. The CDR3 spans 19 residues. CDR3 DNA: TGCGCCAGCAGCCAAGATAAAGGACAGGGGTTTTCCTATAATTCACCCCTCCACTTT. The encoded protein is CASSQDKGQGFSYNSPLHF.

The rearrangement uses TRBV24-1 and TRBJ1-5; a weak D match, TRBD1 (5 bases). Germline CDR1 KGHDR, CDR2 SFDVKD. The CDR3 consists of 14 residues. The germline V and J ends were trimmed by 0 bases and 5 bases, with 7 bases remaining between them. The CDR3 reads CATSDLKGDQPQHF. CDR3 nucleotides: TGTGCCACCAGTGATTTGAAAGGGGATCAGCCCCAGCATTTT.